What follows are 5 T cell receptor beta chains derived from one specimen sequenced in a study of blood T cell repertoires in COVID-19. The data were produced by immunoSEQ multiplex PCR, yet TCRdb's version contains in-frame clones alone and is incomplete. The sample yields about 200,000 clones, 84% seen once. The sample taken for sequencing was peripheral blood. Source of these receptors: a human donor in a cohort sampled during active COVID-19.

Written as DNA, the CDR3 is TGTGCCAGCAGCCCGCGGGGACAGGGTTTCGATGAGCAGTTCTTC. Translating it yields CASSPRGQGFDEQFF. The chain combines TRBV9 with TRBJ2-1; 9 nucleotides match TRBD1. V was clipped by 4 bases and J by 8 bases; unmatched bases: 10. The CDR3 is made up of 15 amino acids. CDR1 SGDLS and CDR2 YYNGEE come from the germline V gene.

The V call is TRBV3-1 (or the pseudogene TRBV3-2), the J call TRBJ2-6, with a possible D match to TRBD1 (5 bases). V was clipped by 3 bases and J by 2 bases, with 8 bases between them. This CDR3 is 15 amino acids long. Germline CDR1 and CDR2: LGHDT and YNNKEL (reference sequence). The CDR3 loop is CASSQGPTGANVLTF. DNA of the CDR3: TGTGCCAGCAGCCAGGGGCCGACTGGGGCCAACGTCCTGACTTTC.

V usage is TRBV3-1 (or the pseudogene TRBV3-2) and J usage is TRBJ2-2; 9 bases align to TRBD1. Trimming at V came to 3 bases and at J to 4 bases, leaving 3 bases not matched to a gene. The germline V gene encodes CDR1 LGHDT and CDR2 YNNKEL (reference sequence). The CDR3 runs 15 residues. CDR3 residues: CASSQTGGFTGELFF. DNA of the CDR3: TGTGCCAGCAGCCAGACAGGGGGTTTCACCGGGGAGCTGTTTTTT.

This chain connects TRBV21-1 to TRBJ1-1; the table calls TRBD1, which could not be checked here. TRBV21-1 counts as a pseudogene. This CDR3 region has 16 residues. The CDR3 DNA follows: TGTGCCAGCCAGAGACAGGCCAATCGAACGAACACTGAAGCTTTCTTT. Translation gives CASQRQANRTNTEAFF.

The CDR3 spells CASSPGLAGKVDTQYF. The CDR3 nucleotides are TGTGCCAGCAGTCCCGGACTAGCGGGGAAGGTAGATACGCAGTATTTT. This chain links TRBV3-1 (or the pseudogene TRBV3-2) with TRBJ2-3; 12 nucleotides match TRBD2. The CDR3 runs 16 residues. In germline, CDR1 is LGHDT, CDR2 YNNKEL (reference sequence). J lost 5 bases, V lost 6 bases, and 9 bases had no gene match.